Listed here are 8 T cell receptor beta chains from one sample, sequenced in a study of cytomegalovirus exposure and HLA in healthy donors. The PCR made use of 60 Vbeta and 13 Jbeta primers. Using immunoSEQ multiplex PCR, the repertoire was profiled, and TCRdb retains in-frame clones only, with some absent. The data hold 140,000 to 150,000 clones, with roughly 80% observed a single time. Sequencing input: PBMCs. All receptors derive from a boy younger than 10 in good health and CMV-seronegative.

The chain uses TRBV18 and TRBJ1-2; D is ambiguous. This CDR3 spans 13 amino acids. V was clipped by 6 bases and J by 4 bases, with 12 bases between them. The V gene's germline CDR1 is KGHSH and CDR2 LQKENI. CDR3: CASSPSEGYGYTF. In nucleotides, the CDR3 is TGTGCCAGCTCCCCCTCCGAGGGCTATGGCTACACCTTC.

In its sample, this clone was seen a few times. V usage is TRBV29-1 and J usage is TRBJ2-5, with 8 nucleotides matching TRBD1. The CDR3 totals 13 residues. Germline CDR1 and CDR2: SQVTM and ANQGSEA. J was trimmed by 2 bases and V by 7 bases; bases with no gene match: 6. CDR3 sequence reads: CSGRTGWQETQYF. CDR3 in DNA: TGCAGCGGGAGGACAGGGTGGCAAGAGACCCAGTACTTC.

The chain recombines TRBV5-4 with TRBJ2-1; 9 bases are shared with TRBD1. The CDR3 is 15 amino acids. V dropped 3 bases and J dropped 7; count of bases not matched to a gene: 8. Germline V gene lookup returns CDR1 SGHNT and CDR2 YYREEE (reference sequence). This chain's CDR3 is CASSWGQGLRNEQFF. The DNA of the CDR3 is TGTGCCAGCAGCTGGGGACAGGGTCTCAGGAATGAGCAGTTCTTC.

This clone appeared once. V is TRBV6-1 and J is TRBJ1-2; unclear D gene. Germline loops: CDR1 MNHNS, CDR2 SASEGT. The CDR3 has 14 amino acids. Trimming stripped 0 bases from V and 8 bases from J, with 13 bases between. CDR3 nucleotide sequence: TGTGCCAGCAGTGAAGCGGGGAGGATGGGGGGCTACACCTTC. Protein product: CASSEAGRMGGYTF.

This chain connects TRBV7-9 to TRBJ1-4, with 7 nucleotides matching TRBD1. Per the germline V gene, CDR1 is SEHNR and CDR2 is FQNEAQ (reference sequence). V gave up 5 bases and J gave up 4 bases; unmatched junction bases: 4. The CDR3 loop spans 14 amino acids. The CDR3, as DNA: TGTGCCAGCAGCGTACAGGGGATTAATGAAAAACTGTTTTTT. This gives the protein CASSVQGINEKLFF. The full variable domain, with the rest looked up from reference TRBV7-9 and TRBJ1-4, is DTGVSQNPRHKITKRGQNVTFRCDPISEHNRLYWYRQTLGQGPEFLTYFQNEAQLEKSRLLSDRFSAERPKGSFSTLEIQRTEQGDSAMYLCASSVQGINEKLFFGSGTQLSVL.

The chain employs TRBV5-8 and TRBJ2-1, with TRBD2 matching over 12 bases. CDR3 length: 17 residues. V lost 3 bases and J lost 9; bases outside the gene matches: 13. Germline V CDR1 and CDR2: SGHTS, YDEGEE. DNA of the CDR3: TGTGCCAGCAGCTGGGGGCTCACTAGCGGGAGGTCTGGTGAGCAGTTCTTC. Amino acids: CASSWGLTSGRSGEQFF.

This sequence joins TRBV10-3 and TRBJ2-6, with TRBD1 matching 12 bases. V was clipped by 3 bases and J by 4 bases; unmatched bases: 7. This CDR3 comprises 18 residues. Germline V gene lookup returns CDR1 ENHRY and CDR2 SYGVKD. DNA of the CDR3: TGTGCCATCAGTGATTGGGGACAGGGGGCTGAAGGGGCCAACGTCCTGACTTTC. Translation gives CAISDWGQGAEGANVLTF.

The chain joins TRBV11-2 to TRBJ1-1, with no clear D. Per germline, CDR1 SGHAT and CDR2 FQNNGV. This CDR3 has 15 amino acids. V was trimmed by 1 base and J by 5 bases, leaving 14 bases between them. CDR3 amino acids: CASSLVGLGWTEAFF. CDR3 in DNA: TGTGCCAGCAGCTTAGTTGGGCTTGGGTGGACTGAAGCTTTCTTT.